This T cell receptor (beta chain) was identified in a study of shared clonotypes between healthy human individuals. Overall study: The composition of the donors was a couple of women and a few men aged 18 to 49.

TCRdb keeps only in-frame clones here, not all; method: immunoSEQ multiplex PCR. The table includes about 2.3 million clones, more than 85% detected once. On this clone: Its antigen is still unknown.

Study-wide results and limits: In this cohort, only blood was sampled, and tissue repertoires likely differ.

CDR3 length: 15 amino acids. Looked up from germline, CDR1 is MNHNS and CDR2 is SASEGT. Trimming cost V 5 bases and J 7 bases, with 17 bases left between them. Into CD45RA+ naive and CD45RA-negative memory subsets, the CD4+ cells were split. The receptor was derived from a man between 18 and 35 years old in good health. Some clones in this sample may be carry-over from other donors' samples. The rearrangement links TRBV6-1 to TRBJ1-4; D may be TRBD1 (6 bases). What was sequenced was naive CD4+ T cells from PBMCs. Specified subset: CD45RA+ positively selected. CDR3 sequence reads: CASSLEGGVSEKLFF. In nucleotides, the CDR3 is TGTGCCAGCAGTTTAGAGGGGGGGGTGAGTGAAAAACTGTTTTTT.